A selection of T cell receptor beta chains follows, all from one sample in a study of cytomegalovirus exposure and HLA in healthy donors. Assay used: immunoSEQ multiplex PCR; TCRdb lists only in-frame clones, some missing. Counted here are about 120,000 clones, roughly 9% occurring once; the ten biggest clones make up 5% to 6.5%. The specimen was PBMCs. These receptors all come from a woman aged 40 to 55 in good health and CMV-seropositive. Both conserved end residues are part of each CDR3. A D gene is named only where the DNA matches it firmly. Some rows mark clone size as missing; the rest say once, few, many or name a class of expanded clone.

CDR3aa: CASSVEGAGTEAFF; CDR3nt: TGTGCCAGCAGCGTAGAAGGCGCAGGCACTGAAGCTTTCTTT; d_gene: -; v_gene: TRBV9; j_gene: TRBJ1-1; abundance: few
CDR3aa: CAIRQGDDYEQYF; CDR3nt: TGTGCCATTCGACAGGGGGACGACTACGAGCAGTACTTC; d_gene: TRBD1; v_gene: TRBV10-3; j_gene: TRBJ2-7; abundance: -
CDR3aa: CASSLLQGPNYGYTF; CDR3nt: TGTGCCAGCAGCTTATTACAGGGCCCTAACTATGGCTACACCTTC; d_gene: -; v_gene: TRBV7-9; j_gene: TRBJ1-2; abundance: -
CDR3aa: CASKEREISYEQYF; CDR3nt: TGTGCCAGTAAGGAGCGGGAGATCTCCTACGAGCAGTACTTC; d_gene: TRBD2; v_gene: TRBV7-2; j_gene: TRBJ2-7; abundance: few
CDR3aa: CATSSGGTEQFF; CDR3nt: TGTGCCACCAGCAGTGGGGGCACAGAGCAGTTCTTC; d_gene: -; v_gene: TRBV15; j_gene: TRBJ2-1; abundance: -
CDR3aa: CASSLQGVSAEAFF; CDR3nt: TGTGCCAGCAGCTTACAGGGGGTATCCGCTGAAGCTTTCTTT; d_gene: TRBD1; v_gene: TRBV7-9; j_gene: TRBJ1-1; abundance: many
CDR3aa: CASSLAGQGKAARSNQPQHF; CDR3nt: TGTGCCAGCAGCTTAGCTGGACAGGGAAAGGCGGCTAGGAGCAATCAGCCCCAGCATTTT; d_gene: TRBD1; v_gene: TRBV7-2; j_gene: TRBJ1-5; abundance: once
CDR3aa: CASRGQENTEAFF; CDR3nt: TGCGCCAGCAGGGGACAGGAGAACACTGAAGCTTTCTTT; d_gene: TRBD1; v_gene: TRBV10-2; j_gene: TRBJ1-1; abundance: -
CDR3aa: CASFRQGVTEAFF; CDR3nt: TGTGCCAGCTTTAGACAGGGGGTCACTGAAGCTTTCTTT; d_gene: TRBD1; v_gene: TRBV28; j_gene: TRBJ1-1; abundance: few
CDR3aa: CSVEDPREQFF; CDR3nt: TGCAGCGTTGAAGATCCTCGGGAGCAGTTCTTC; d_gene: -; v_gene: TRBV29-1; j_gene: TRBJ2-1; abundance: -
CDR3aa: CASSYSGAETQYF; CDR3nt: TGTGCCAGCAGTTACTCAGGGGCTGAGACCCAGTACTTC; d_gene: -; v_gene: TRBV6-6; j_gene: TRBJ2-5; abundance: few
CDR3aa: CASTHGSSYEQYF; CDR3nt: TGTGCCAGTACTCACGGGAGCTCCTACGAGCAGTACTTC; d_gene: -; v_gene: TRBV19; j_gene: TRBJ2-7; abundance: -
CDR3aa: CASSPGDRGNTGELLF; CDR3nt: TGCGCCAGCAGCCCCGGGGATCGGGGGAACACCGGGGAGCTGCTTTTT; d_gene: -; v_gene: TRBV5-1; j_gene: TRBJ2-2; abundance: -
CDR3aa: CASSGRDLYSNQPQHF; CDR3nt: TGTGCCAGCAGTGGCCGGGATTTATATAGCAATCAGCCCCAGCATTTT; d_gene: -; v_gene: TRBV6-1; j_gene: TRBJ1-5; abundance: -
CDR3aa: CASSWGTGETYEQYF; CDR3nt: TGCGCCAGCAGCTGGGGGACAGGAGAAACCTACGAGCAGTACTTC; d_gene: TRBD1; v_gene: TRBV5-1; j_gene: TRBJ2-7; abundance: -
CDR3aa: CASTPRLAGSGELFF; CDR3nt: TGTGCCAGTACCCCCCGGCTAGCGGGTTCCGGGGAGCTGTTTTTT; d_gene: TRBD2; v_gene: TRBV19; j_gene: TRBJ2-2; abundance: few
CDR3aa: CASSPSGGINEKLFF; CDR3nt: TGTGCCAGCAGTCCCTCAGGGGGGATTAATGAAAAACTGTTTTTT; d_gene: TRBD1; v_gene: TRBV28; j_gene: TRBJ1-4; abundance: few